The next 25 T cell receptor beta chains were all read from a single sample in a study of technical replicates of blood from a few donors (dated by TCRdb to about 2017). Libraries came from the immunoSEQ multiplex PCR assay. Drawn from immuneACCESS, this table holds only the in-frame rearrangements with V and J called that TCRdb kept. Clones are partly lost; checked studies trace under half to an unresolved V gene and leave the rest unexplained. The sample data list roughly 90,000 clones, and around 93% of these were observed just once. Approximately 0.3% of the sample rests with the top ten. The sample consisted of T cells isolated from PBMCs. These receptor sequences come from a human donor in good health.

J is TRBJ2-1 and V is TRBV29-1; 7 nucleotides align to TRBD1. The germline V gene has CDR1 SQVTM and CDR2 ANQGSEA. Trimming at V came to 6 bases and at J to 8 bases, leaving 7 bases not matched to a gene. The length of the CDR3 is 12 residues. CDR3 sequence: CSVRRGSDEQFF. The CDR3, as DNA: TGCAGCGTCCGCAGGGGGTCGGATGAGCAGTTCTTC.

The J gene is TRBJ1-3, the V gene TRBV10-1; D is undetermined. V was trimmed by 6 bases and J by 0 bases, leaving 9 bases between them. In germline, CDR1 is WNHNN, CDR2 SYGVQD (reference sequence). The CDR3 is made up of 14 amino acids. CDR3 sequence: CASSDEGSGNTIYF. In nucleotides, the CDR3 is TGCGCCAGCAGCGATGAGGGCTCTGGAAACACCATATATTTT.

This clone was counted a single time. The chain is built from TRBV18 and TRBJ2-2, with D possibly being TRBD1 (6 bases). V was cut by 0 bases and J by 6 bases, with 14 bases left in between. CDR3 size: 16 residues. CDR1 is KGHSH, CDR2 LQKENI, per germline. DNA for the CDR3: TGTGCCAGCTCACCACCGGGGATCAGGGGCTCCGGGGAGCTGTTTTTT. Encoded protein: CASSPPGIRGSGELFF. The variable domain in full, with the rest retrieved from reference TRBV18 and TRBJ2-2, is NAGVMQNPRHLVRRRGQEARLRCSPMKGHSHVYWYRQLPEEGLKFMVYLQKENIIDESGMPKERFSAEFPKEGPSILRIQQVVRGDSAAYFCASSPPGIRGSGELFFGEGSRLTVL.

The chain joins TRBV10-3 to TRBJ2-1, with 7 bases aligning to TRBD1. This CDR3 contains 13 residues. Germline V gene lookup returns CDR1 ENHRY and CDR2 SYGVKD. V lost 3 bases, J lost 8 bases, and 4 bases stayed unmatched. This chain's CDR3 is CAISEGGSHEQFF. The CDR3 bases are TGTGCCATCAGTGAAGGGGGCTCGCATGAGCAGTTCTTC.

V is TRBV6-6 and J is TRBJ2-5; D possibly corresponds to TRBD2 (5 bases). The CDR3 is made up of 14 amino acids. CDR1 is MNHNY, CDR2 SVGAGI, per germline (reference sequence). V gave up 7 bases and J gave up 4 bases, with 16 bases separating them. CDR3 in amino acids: CASTYGEPGETQYF. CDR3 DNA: TGTGCCAGCACATACGGGGAACCGGGAGAGACCCAGTACTTC.

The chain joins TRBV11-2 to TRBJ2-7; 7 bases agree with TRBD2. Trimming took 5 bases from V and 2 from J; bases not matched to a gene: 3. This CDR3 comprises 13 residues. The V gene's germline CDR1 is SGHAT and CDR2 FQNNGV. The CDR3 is CASSIGLAYEQYF. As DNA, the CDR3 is TGTGCCAGCAGCATAGGACTAGCCTACGAGCAGTACTTC.

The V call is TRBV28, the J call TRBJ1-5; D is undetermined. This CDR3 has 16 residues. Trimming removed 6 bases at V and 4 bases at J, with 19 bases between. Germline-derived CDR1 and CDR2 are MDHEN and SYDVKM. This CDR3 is CASSGSDEGANQPQHF. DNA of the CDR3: TGTGCCAGCAGCGGATCCGACGAGGGAGCAAATCAGCCCCAGCATTTT. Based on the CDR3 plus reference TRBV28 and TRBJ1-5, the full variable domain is DVKVTQSSRYLVKRTGEKVFLECVQDMDHENMFWYRQDPGLGLRLIYFSYDVKMKEKGDIPEGYSVSREKKERFSLILESASTNQTSMYLCASSGSDEGANQPQHFGDGTRLSIL.

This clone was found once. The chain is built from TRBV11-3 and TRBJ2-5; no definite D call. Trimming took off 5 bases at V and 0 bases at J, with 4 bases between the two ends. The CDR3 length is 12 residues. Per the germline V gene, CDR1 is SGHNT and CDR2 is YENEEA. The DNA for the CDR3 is TGTGCCAGCAGCCGGGACCAAGAGACCCAGTACTTC. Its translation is CASSRDQETQYF.

The CDR3 sequence is CASSHSEGAGGNTIYF. In nucleotides, the CDR3 is TGTGCCAGCTCACACAGCGAGGGGGCCGGTGGAAACACCATATATTTT. J is TRBJ1-3 and V is TRBV11-3; 7 nucleotides line up with TRBD1. The CDR3 runs to 16 residues. Germline V CDR1 and CDR2: SGHNT, YENEEA. The J segment lost 3 bases and the V segment lost 8 bases, leaving 13 bases of the junction unmatched.

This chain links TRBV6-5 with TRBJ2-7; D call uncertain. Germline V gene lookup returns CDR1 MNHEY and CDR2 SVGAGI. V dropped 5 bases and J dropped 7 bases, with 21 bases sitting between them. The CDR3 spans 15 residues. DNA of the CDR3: TGTGCCAGCAGTGTCGCGCAACAGCCCTACGTGGAGCAGTACTTC. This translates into CASSVAQQPYVEQYF.

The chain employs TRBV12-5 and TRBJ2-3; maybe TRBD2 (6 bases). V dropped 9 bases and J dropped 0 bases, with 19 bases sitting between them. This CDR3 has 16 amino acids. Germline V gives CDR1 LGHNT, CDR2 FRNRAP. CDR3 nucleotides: TGTGCTAGACCCGCGGTCCGTCGGGAGAGCACAGATACGCAGTATTTT. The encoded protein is CARPAVRRESTDTQYF.

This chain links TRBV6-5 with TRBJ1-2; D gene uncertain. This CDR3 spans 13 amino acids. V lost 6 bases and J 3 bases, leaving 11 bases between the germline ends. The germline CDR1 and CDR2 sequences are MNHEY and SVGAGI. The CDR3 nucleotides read TGTGCCAGCAGCCTCGACGGGGACTATGGCTACACCTTC. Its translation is CASSLDGDYGYTF.

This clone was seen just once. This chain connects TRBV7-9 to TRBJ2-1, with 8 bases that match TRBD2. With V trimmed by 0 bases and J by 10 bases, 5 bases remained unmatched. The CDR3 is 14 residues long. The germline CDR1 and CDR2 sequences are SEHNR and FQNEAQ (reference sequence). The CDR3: CASSLAAGDHEQFF. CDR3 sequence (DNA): TGTGCCAGCAGCTTAGCAGCGGGGGATCACGAGCAGTTCTTC.

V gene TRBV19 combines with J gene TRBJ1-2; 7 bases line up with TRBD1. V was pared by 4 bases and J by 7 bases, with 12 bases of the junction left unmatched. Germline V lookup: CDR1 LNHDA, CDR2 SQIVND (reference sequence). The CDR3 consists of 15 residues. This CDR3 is CASSTGTGVAGGYTF. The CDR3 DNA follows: TGTGCCAGTAGTACCGGAACAGGGGTGGCCGGTGGCTACACCTTC.

The CDR3 DNA reads TGCGCCAGCAGCCAAGAGGGTCTAGCGGGCAGGACCCTTTCCTACAATGAGCAGTTCTTC. It encodes CASSQEGLAGRTLSYNEQFF. V and J are TRBV4-1 and TRBJ2-1; 8 nucleotides match TRBD2. CDR3 length: 20 residues. Germline assignment: CDR1 MGHRA and CDR2 YSYEKL. Germline trimming cut 0 bases from V and 1 base from J; bases unmatched to any gene: 14.

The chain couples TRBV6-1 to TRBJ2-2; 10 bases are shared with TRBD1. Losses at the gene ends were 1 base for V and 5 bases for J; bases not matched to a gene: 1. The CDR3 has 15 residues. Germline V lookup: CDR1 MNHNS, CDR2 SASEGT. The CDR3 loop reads CASSEGQGATGELFF. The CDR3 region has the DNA TGTGCCAGCAGTGAAGGACAGGGGGCAACCGGGGAGCTGTTTTTT.

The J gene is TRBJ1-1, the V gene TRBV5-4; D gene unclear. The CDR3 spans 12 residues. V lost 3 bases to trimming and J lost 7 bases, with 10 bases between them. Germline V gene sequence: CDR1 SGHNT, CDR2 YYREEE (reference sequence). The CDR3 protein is CASSSDNLEAFF. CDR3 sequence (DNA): TGTGCCAGCAGCTCCGACAATCTTGAAGCTTTCTTT.

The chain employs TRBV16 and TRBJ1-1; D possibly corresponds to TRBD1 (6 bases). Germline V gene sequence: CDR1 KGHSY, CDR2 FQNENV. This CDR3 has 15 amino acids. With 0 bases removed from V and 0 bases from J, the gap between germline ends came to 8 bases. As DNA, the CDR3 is TGTGCCAGCAGCCAATCAACAGGGTTGAACACTGAAGCTTTCTTT. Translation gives CASSQSTGLNTEAFF.

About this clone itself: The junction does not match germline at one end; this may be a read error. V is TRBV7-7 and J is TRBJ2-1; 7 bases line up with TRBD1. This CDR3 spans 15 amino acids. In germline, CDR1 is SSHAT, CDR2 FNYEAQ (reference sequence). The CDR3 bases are TGTGCCAGCAGCTGGGTTACAGGGGTCTACAGTGAGCAGTTCTTC. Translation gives CASSWVTGVYSEQFF.

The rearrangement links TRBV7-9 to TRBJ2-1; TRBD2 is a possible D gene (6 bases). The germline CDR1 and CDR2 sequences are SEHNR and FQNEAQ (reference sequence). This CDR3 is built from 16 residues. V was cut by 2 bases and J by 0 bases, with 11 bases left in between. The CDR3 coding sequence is TGTGCCAGCAGCTTACGGGGGAGAGTCTCCTACAATGAGCAGTTCTTC. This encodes CASSLRGRVSYNEQFF.

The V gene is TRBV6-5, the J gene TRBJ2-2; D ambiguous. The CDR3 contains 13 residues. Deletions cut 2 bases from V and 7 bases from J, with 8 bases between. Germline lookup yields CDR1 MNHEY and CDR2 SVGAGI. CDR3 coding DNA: TGTGCCAGCAGTTACGCTGCCGGCGGGGAGCTGTTTTTT. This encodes CASSYAAGGELFF.

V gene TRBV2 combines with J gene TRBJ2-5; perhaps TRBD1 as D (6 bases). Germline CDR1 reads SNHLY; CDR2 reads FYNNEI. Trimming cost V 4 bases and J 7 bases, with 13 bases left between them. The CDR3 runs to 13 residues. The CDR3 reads CASSGGQSGTQYF. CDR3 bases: TGTGCCAGCAGTGGAGGACAGTCCGGGACCCAGTACTTC.

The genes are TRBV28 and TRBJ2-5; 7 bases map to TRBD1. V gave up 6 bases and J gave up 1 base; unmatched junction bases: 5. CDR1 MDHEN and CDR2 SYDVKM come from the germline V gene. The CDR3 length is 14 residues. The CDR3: CASSPGQIQETQYF. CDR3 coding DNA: TGTGCCAGCAGCCCGGGACAGATCCAAGAGACCCAGTACTTC.

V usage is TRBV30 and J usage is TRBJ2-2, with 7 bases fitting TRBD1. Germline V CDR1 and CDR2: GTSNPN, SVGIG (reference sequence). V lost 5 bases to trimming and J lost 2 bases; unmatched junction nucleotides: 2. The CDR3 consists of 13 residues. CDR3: CAWDRVNTGELFF. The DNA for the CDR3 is TGTGCCTGGGACAGGGTTAACACCGGGGAGCTGTTTTTT.

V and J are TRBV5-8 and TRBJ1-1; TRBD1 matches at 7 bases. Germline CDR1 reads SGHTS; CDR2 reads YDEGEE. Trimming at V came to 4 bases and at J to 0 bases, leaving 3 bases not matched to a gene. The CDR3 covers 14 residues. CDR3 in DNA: TGTGCCAGCAGCACGGGACAGCTGAACACTGAAGCTTTCTTT. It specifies CASSTGQLNTEAFF.